This TCR beta chain emerged from a study of CD8+ T cells in alopecia areata. As for this clone: Its antigen is unknown.

CD4+ cells of 5 or 6 patients were subjected to sorting into CD25+CD127- cells. The study team obtained lesional scalp punch biopsies and peripheral blood from alopecia areata patients. Study results and caveats: Sequence data from scalp samples additionally include resident alphabeta T cells of normal skin. In lesional scalp, particularly from alopecia totalis/universalis, clonality was higher than in normal scalp.

Extraction of RNA preceded its reverse transcription into cDNA, which served as the sequencing template. Repertoires were generated with immunoSEQ multiplex PCR, while TCRdb's copy carries only in-frame clones and drops some. The sample contains 14,000 or so clones, 58% of which appear only once. The sample consisted of CD4+ Tregs sorted from blood. The source is a human donor with alopecia areata.

Written as DNA, the CDR3 is TGCGCCAGCAGTCTCATCCGGACACCAGACACCGGGGAGCTGTTTTTT. This encodes CASSLIRTPDTGELFF. The chain is built from TRBV23-1 and TRBJ2-2; D is possibly TRBD1 (5 bases). TRBV23-1 is an open reading frame whose function is uncertain. Deletions cut 4 bases from V and 3 bases from J, with 15 bases between. The length of the CDR3 is 16 residues.